Following are 5 T cell receptor beta chains from one sample sequenced in a study of control samples from healthy donors and cancer patients. Libraries were prepared by immunoSEQ multiplex PCR; TCRdb keeps only in-frame clonotypes and omits some of them. Of around 83,000 clones listed, more than 85% are singletons. The specimen was PBMCs. The source is a woman between 40 and 50 years old with lung cancer.

This sequence joins TRBV4-1 and TRBJ1-1; D is ambiguous. This CDR3 has 18 residues. The V end was cut by 0 bases, the J end by 1 base, with 18 bases between. The V gene's germline CDR1 is MGHRA and CDR2 YSYEKL. This CDR3 is CASSQDPAAADQNTEAFF. DNA for the CDR3: TGCGCCAGCAGCCAAGACCCCGCCGCGGCGGATCAGAACACTGAAGCTTTCTTT.

This clone showed up just once. The chain carries TRBV27 and TRBJ2-2; 7 bases align to TRBD2. This CDR3 is 16 amino acids long. Germline V CDR1 and CDR2: MNHEY, SMNVEV (reference sequence). Trimming removed 5 bases from V and 7 bases from J; junction bases left unmatched: 13. The CDR3 sequence: CASSARLALKVGELFF. CDR3 DNA: TGTGCCAGCAGTGCTCGACTAGCATTAAAAGTCGGGGAGCTGTTTTTT.

V gene TRBV20-1 combines with J gene TRBJ1-2, with D unresolved. Germline V CDR1 and CDR2: DFQATT, SNEGSKA (reference sequence). There are 12 residues in the CDR3. V dropped 3 bases and J dropped 2 bases, with 7 bases sitting between them. In DNA, the CDR3 is TGCAGTGCTAGTCTGGGGAACTATGGCTACACCTTC. Translated, it gives CSASLGNYGYTF.

This chain's CDR3 is CASSTGTGGAGNGYTF. The DNA of the CDR3 is TGTGCCAGCAGCACCGGGACAGGGGGCGCTGGGAATGGCTACACCTTC. The chain recombines TRBV7-9 with TRBJ1-2; 12 bases are shared with TRBD1. V lost 5 bases and J lost 6; bases outside the gene matches: 10. The CDR3 has 16 residues. The V gene's germline CDR1 is SEHNR and CDR2 FQNEAQ (reference sequence).

The rearrangement links TRBV5-6 to TRBJ2-7; D unresolved. Germline CDR1 SGHDT, CDR2 YYEEEE. Trimming removed 6 bases from V and 3 bases from J, with 13 bases in between. The CDR3 loop spans 13 amino acids. The CDR3 protein is CASTLGVGYEQYF. The CDR3 DNA follows: TGTGCCAGCACCCTTGGAGTGGGCTACGAGCAGTACTTC.